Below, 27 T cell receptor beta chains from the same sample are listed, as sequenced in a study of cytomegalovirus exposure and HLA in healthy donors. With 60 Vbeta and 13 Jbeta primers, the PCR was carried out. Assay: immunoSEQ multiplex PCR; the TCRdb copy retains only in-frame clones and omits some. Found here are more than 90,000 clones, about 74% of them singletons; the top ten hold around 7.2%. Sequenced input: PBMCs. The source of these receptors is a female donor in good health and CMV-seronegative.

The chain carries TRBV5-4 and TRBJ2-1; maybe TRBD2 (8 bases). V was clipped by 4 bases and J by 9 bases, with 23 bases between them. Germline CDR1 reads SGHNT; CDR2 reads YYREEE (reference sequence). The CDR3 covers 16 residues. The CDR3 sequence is CASSPSSSGGGVEQFF. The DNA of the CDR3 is TGTGCCAGCAGCCCCAGCTCCTCGGGAGGGGGCGTTGAGCAGTTCTTC.

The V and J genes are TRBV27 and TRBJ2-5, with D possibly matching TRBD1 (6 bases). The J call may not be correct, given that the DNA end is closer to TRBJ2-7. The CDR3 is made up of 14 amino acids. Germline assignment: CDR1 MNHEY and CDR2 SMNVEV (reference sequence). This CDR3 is CASGFPGQTYEQYF. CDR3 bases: TGTGCCAGCGGCTTCCCGGGACAAACCTACGAGCAGTACTTC.

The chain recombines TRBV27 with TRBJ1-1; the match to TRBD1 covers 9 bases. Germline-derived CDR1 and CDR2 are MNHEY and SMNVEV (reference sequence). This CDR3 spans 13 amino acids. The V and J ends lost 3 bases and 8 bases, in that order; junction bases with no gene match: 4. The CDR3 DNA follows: TGTGCCAGCAGTTTTACAGGGGGCCCAGAAGCTTTCTTT. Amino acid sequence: CASSFTGGPEAFF.

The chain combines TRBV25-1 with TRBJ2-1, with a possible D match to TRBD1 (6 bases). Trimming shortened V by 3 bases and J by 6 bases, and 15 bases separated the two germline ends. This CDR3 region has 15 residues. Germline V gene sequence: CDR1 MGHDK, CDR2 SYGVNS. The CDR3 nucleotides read TGTGCCAGCAGTGACCTATCAGGGGAACTCAATGAGCAGTTCTTC. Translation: CASSDLSGELNEQFF.

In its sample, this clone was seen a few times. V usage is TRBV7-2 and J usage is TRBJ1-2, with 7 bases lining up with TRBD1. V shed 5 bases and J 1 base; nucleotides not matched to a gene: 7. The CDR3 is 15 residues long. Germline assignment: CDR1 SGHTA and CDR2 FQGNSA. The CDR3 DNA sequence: TGTGCCAGCAGCCCCGGGACAGTGATTAACTATGGCTACACCTTC. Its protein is CASSPGTVINYGYTF.

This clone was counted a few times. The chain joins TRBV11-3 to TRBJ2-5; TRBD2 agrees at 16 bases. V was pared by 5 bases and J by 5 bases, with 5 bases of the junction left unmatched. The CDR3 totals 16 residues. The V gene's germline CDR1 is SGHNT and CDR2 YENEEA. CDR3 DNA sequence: TGTGCCAGCAGCCAGGGACTAGCGGGGGGGCCCGAGACCCAGTACTTC. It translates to CASSQGLAGGPETQYF.

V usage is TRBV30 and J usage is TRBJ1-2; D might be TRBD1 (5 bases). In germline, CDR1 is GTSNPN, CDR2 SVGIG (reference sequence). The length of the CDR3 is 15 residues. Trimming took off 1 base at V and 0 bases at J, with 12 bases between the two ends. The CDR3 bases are TGTGCCTGGAGTGCGGACGGACAAACTAACTATGGCTACACCTTC. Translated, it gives CAWSADGQTNYGYTF.

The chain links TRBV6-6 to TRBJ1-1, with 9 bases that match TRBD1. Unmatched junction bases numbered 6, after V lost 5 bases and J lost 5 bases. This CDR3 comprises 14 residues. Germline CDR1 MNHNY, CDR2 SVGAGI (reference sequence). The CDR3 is CASSLGQGRTEAFF. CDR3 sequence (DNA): TGTGCCAGCAGTCTGGGACAGGGAAGGACTGAAGCTTTCTTT.

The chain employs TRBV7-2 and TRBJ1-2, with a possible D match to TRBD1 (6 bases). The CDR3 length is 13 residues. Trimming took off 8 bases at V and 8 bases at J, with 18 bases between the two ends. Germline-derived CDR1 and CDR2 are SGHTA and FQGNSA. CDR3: CASATGGHGGYTF. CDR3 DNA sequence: TGTGCCAGCGCTACGGGGGGACATGGCGGCTACACCTTC.

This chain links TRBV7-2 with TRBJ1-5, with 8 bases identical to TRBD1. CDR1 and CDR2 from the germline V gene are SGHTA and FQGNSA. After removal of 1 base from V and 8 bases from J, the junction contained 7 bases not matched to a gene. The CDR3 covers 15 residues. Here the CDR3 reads CASSLGGTGREPQHF. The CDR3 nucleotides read TGTGCCAGCAGCTTAGGGGGGACAGGAAGGGAGCCCCAGCATTTT.

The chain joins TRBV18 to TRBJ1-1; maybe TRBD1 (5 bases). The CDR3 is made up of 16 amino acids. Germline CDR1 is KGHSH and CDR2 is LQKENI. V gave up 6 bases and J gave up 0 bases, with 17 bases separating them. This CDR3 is CASSSSGGTMNTEAFF. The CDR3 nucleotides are TGTGCCAGCTCCAGCTCCGGGGGGACTATGAACACTGAAGCTTTCTTT.

CDR3 region: CASTLRKGADTEAFF. CDR3 in DNA: TGTGCCAGTACCCTCCGCAAAGGGGCGGACACTGAAGCTTTCTTT. The chain links TRBV19 to TRBJ1-1, with D maybe TRBD1 (5 bases). Germline V gene data show CDR1 as LNHDA and CDR2 as SQIVND (reference sequence). The CDR3 covers 15 residues. Trimming shortened V by 7 bases and J by 3 bases, and 18 bases separated the two germline ends.

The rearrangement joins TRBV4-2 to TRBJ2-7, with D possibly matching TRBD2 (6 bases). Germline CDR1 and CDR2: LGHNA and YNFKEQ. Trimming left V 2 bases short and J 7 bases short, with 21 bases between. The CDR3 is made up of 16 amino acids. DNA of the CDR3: TGTGCCAGCAGCCAATTTTATTCCGGGACCAGCGGGGAGCAGTACTTC. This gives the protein CASSQFYSGTSGEQYF.

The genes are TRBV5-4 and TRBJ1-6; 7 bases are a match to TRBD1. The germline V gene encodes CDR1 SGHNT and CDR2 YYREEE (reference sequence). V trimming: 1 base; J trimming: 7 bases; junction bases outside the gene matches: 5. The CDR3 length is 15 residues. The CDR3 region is CASSLYDRVNSPLHF. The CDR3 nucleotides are TGTGCCAGCAGCTTGTACGACAGGGTGAATTCACCCCTCCACTTT.

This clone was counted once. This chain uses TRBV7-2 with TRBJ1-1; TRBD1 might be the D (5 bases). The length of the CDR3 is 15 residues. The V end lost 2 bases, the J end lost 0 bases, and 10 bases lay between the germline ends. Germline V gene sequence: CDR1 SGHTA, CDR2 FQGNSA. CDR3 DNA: TGTGCCAGCAGCTTATCGGGGGTTATGAACACTGAAGCTTTCTTT. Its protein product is CASSLSGVMNTEAFF.

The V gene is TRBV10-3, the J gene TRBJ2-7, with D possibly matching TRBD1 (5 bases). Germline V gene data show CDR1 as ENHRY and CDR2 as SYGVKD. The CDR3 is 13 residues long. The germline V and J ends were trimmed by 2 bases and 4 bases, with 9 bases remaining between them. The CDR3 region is CAISEGQGYEQYF. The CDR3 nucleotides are TGTGCCATCAGTGAGGGTCAGGGATACGAGCAGTACTTC.

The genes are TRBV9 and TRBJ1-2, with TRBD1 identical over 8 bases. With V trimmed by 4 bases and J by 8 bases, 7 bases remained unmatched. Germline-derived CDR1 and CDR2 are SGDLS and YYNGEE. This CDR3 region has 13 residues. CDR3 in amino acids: CASSPDRAWGYTF. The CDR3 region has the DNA TGTGCCAGCAGCCCGGACAGGGCATGGGGCTACACCTTC.

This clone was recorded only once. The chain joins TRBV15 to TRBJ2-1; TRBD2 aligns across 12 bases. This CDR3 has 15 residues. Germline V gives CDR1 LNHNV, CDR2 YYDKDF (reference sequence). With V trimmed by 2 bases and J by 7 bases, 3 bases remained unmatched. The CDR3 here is CATSRRTSGVNEQFF. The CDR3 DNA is TGTGCCACCAGCAGACGGACTAGCGGGGTAAATGAGCAGTTCTTC.

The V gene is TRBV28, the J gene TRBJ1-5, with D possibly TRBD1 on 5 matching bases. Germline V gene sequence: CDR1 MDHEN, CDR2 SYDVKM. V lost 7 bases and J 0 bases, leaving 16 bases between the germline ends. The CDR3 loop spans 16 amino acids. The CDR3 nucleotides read TGTGCCAGCACCCTCGGACACCCGGATAGCAATCAGCCCCAGCATTTT. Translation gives CASTLGHPDSNQPQHF.

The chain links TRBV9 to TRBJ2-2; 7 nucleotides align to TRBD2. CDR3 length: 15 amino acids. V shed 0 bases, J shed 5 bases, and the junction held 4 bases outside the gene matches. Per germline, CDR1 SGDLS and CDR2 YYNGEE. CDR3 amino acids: CASSVETSWTGELFF. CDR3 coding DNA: TGTGCCAGCAGCGTAGAGACTAGCTGGACCGGGGAGCTGTTTTTT.

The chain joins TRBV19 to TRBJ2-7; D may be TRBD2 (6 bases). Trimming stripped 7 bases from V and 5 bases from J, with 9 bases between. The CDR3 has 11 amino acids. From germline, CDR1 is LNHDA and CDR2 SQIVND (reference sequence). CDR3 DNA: TGTGCCAGTATTTGGGGGGACGAGCAGTACTTC. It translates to CASIWGDEQYF.

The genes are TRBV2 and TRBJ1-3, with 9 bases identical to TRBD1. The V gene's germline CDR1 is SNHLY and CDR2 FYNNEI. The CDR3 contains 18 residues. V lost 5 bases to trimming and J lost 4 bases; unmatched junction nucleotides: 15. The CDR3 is CASSYTGTGSLTGNTIYF. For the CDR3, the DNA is TGTGCCAGCAGTTACACCGGGACAGGGAGTTTGACGGGAAACACCATATATTTT. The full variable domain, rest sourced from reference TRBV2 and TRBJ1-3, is EPEVTQTPSHQVTQMGQEVILRCVPISNHLYFYWYRQILGQKVEFLVSFYNNEISEKSEIFDDQFSVERPDGSNFTLKIRSTKLEDSAMYFCASSYTGTGSLTGNTIYFGEGSWLTVV.

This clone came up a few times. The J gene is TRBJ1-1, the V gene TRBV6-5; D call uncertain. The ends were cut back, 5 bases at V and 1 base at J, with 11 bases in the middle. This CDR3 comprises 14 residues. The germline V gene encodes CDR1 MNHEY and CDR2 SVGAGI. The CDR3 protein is CASSRPSGNTEAFF. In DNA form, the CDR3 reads TGTGCCAGCAGTCGACCGTCAGGGAACACTGAAGCTTTCTTT.

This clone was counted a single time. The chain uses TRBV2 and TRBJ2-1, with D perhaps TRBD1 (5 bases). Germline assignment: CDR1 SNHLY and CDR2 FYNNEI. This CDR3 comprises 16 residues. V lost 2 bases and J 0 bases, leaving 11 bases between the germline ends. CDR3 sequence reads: CASSEPDISSYNEQFF. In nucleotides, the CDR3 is TGTGCCAGCAGTGAACCGGACATAAGCTCCTACAATGAGCAGTTCTTC. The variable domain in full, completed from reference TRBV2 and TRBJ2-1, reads EPEVTQTPSHQVTQMGQEVILRCVPISNHLYFYWYRQILGQKVEFLVSFYNNEISEKSEIFDDQFSVERPDGSNFTLKIRSTKLEDSAMYFCASSEPDISSYNEQFFGPGTRLTVL.

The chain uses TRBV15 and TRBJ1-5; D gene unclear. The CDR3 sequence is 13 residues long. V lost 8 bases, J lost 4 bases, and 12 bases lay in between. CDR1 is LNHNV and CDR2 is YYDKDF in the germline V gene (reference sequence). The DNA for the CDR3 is TGTGCCACCTGTTCCCAGCGTAATCAGCCCCAGCATTTT. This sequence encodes CATCSQRNQPQHF.

CDR3 in DNA: TGTGCCAGCAGTTCGACCGGGACAGACTCCTACGAGCAGTACTTC. Translated, it gives CASSSTGTDSYEQYF. This chain joins TRBV28 and TRBJ2-7; 7 bases are a match to TRBD1. Germline trimming cut 4 bases from V and 0 bases from J; bases unmatched to any gene: 6. Germline values: CDR1 MDHEN, CDR2 SYDVKM. The CDR3 is 15 amino acids.

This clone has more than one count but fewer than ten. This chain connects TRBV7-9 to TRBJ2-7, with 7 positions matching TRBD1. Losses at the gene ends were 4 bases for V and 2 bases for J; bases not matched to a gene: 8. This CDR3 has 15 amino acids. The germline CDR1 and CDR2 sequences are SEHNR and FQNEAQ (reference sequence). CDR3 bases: TGTGCCAGCAGCTCCACTTTAGACAGGGCCTACGAGCAGTACTTC. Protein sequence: CASSSTLDRAYEQYF. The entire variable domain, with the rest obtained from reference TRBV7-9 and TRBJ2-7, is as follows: DTGVSQNPRHKITKRGQNVTFRCDPISEHNRLYWYRQTLGQGPEFLTYFQNEAQLEKSRLLSDRFSAERPKGSFSTLEIQRTEQGDSAMYLCASSSTLDRAYEQYFGPGTRLTVT.